This T cell receptor (beta chain) came from a study of resident and recirculating memory T cells in vitiligo. Overall study: Epidermis came from shave biopsies of lesional and nonlesional sites, plus PBMCs.

No change in lesions over the prior 6 months defined stable disease. Trimming pared 0 bases from V and 0 bases from J, leaving 18 bases between. The CDR3 length is 18 residues. Germline-derived CDR1 and CDR2 are SGHTS and YDEGEE. Only in-frame clones appear in the TCRdb table, and some are missing; sequencing was by immunoSEQ multiplex PCR. The sample shows fewer than 80,000 clones, roughly 90% of them seen only once. This chain joins TRBV5-8 and TRBJ1-1, with D maybe TRBD1 (5 bases). Sequencing used blood. The sequence was obtained from a male donor with vitiligo. The CDR3 region is CASSLAGPDSFVNTEAFF. The CDR3 nucleotides read TGTGCCAGCAGCTTGGCAGGGCCTGACTCCTTCGTGAACACTGAAGCTTTCTTT.